The 24 T cell receptor beta chains below all came from one sample that was sequenced in a study of blood T cell repertoires in COVID-19. The repertoire was sequenced with immunoSEQ multiplex PCR; TCRdb's copy has only in-frame clones and lacks some. The repertoire holds about 500,000 clones, with roughly nine tenths as singletons. Sequencing was done on a sample of peripheral blood. The receptors here all came from a woman in her forties or fifties with COVID-19, enrolled during active disease.

J is TRBJ2-1 and V is TRBV19; D is unresolved. Germline CDR1 and CDR2: LNHDA and SQIVND (reference sequence). V gave up 5 bases and J gave up 3 bases, with 8 bases separating them. This CDR3 spans 13 amino acids. The CDR3 sequence: CASSPADYNEQFF. The CDR3 nucleotides are TGTGCCAGTAGTCCGGCGGACTACAATGAGCAGTTCTTC.

The chain joins TRBV2 to TRBJ2-3; 10 nucleotides match TRBD2. The CDR3 sequence is 13 residues long. The ends lost 10 bases at V and 10 bases at J; junction bases unmatched: 11. The germline CDR1 and CDR2 sequences are SNHLY and FYNNEI. This CDR3 reads CANQGGTSDSQYF. CDR3 DNA sequence: TGTGCCAACCAAGGCGGGACTAGCGATTCGCAGTATTTT.

The V call is TRBV19, the J call TRBJ1-2; D gene uncertain. The ends were cut back, 3 bases at V and 7 bases at J, with 15 bases in the middle. CDR1 is LNHDA, CDR2 SQIVND, per germline (reference sequence). The CDR3 extends over 14 amino acids. The CDR3 loop is CASSMAPPAPGYTF. The CDR3 nucleotides read TGTGCCAGTAGTATGGCCCCGCCCGCCCCTGGCTACACCTTC.

The genes are TRBV30 and TRBJ1-1; no clear D. Germline CDR1 and CDR2: GTSNPN and SVGIG (reference sequence). There are 13 residues in the CDR3. V was shortened by 5 bases and J by 3 bases, with 13 bases between the two germline ends. The CDR3 region is CAWERGADTEAFF. The CDR3, as DNA: TGTGCCTGGGAGCGGGGAGCGGACACTGAAGCTTTCTTT.

The chain couples TRBV6-5 to TRBJ1-2; D perhaps matches TRBD1 (5 bases). This CDR3 is built from 14 residues. Trimming removed 4 bases at V and 8 bases at J, with 17 bases between. CDR1 and CDR2 from the germline V gene are MNHEY and SVGAGI. The CDR3: CASSLGQGQWGYTF. CDR3 nucleotide sequence: TGTGCCAGCAGTTTAGGGCAGGGCCAGTGGGGCTACACCTTC.

J is TRBJ2-5 and V is TRBV2; tentative D call: TRBD2 (6 bases). Deletions cut 5 bases from V and 3 bases from J, with 19 bases between. Per germline, CDR1 SNHLY and CDR2 FYNNEI. This CDR3 contains 16 residues. The CDR3 loop is CASSSPNREPKETQYF. In DNA form, the CDR3 reads TGTGCCAGCAGTTCCCCTAATCGGGAGCCCAAAGAGACCCAGTACTTC.

V and J are TRBV4-1 and TRBJ2-5; possible D gene TRBD2, 7 bases. Trimming left V 0 bases short and J 0 bases short, with 11 bases between. Looked up from germline, CDR1 is MGHRA and CDR2 is YSYEKL. This CDR3 comprises 16 residues. The CDR3: CASSQDQGTNQETQYF. CDR3 DNA sequence: TGCGCCAGCAGCCAAGATCAGGGGACTAACCAAGAGACCCAGTACTTC.

The CDR3, as DNA: TGCAGCGTCTTGCTAGTTATGACAGATACGCAGTATTTT. It specifies CSVLLVMTDTQYF. The V and J genes are TRBV29-1 and TRBJ2-3, with D unresolved. The length of the CDR3 is 13 residues. Trimming removed 6 bases from V and 3 bases from J, with 13 bases in between. CDR1 is SQVTM, CDR2 ANQGSEA, per germline.

With respect to this clone: Within the sample, other DNA sequences also encode this same CDR3. The rearrangement uses TRBV5-1 and TRBJ1-1, with D hard to call. Trimming pared 0 bases from V and 4 bases from J, leaving 10 bases between. Per the germline V gene, CDR1 is SGHRS and CDR2 is YFSETQ. This CDR3 has 14 residues. The chain's CDR3 is CASSLGGGSTEAFF. The CDR3 DNA reads TGCGCCAGCAGCTTGGGGGGAGGCAGCACTGAAGCTTTCTTT.

About this clone: This same CDR3 is encoded by further DNA sequences in the sample. The chain carries TRBV27 and TRBJ2-7; D may be TRBD1 (6 bases). The CDR3 contains 13 residues. V dropped 6 bases and J dropped 3 bases, with 12 bases sitting between them. Germline V gene sequence: CDR1 MNHEY, CDR2 SMNVEV (reference sequence). In DNA, the CDR3 is TGTGCCAGCAGGCCGGGACACTTCTACGAGCAGTACTTC. Residues: CASRPGHFYEQYF.

The gene calls are TRBV6-5 and TRBJ2-7, with no clear D. Per the germline V gene, CDR1 is MNHEY and CDR2 is SVGAGI. The V gene lost 7 bases and the J gene lost 0 bases, with 10 bases spanning the gap. The CDR3 contains 13 residues. The CDR3 region has the DNA TGTGCCAGCAACCGAGGTCCCTCCTACGAGCAGTACTTC. Translating it yields CASNRGPSYEQYF.

The J gene is TRBJ2-1, the V gene TRBV11-3; perhaps TRBD1 as D (6 bases). Germline V gene data show CDR1 as SGHNT and CDR2 as YENEEA. V lost 1 base, J lost 8 bases, and 15 bases lay in between. The CDR3 covers 15 residues. CDR3 coding DNA: TGTGCCAGCAGCTTAGCAGAACAGGGTATCCATGAGCAGTTCTTC. This codes for CASSLAEQGIHEQFF.

J is TRBJ2-7 and V is TRBV12-3 or TRBV12-4; D is ambiguous. Deletions cut 5 bases from V and 2 bases from J, with 4 bases between. The CDR3 is 11 residues long. CDR3 in DNA: TGTGCCAGCAGTCCTCCCTACGAGCAGTACTTC. Translated: CASSPPYEQYF.

This chain connects TRBV7-2 to TRBJ2-3; TRBD2 agrees at 11 bases. The CDR3 covers 16 residues. CDR1 and CDR2 from the germline V gene are SGHTA and FQGNSA. V lost 3 bases, J lost 3 bases, and 5 bases stayed unmatched. The CDR3 spells CASSFGSGGATDTQYF. CDR3 in DNA: TGTGCCAGCAGCTTCGGTAGCGGGGGGGCTACAGATACGCAGTATTTT. Full variable domain (missing parts from reference TRBV7-2 and TRBJ2-3): GAGVSQSPSNKVTEKGKDVELRCDPISGHTALYWYRQSLGQGLEFLIYFQGNSAPDKSGLPSDRFSAERTGGSVSTLTIQRTQQEDSAVYLCASSFGSGGATDTQYFGPGTRLTVL.

This chain connects TRBV6-5 to TRBJ1-5, with D uncertain. Germline CDR1 is MNHEY and CDR2 is SVGAGI. Trimming shortened V by 6 bases and J by 1 base, and 10 bases separated the two germline ends. CDR3 size: 14 residues. The CDR3 region is CASSVDWSNQPQHF. The CDR3 nucleotides are TGTGCCAGCAGCGTGGACTGGAGCAATCAGCCCCAGCATTTT.

The V call is TRBV5-8, the J call TRBJ1-5; 7 bases are a match to TRBD1. Germline V gene sequence: CDR1 SGHTS, CDR2 YDEGEE. V was clipped by 5 bases and J by 1 base; unmatched bases: 9. The CDR3 contains 16 residues. As DNA, the CDR3 is TGTGCCAGCAGACCTTCCGGGGGACAGAGCAATCAGCCCCAGCATTTT. It specifies CASRPSGGQSNQPQHF.

This rearrangement joins TRBV7-9 to TRBJ1-2, with TRBD1 as a possible D gene (6 bases). CDR3 length equals 13 residues. Germline V lookup: CDR1 SEHNR, CDR2 FQNEAQ (reference sequence). The germline V and J ends were trimmed by 1 base and 6 bases, with 9 bases remaining between them. The CDR3 bases are TGTGCCAGCAGCTTAGGGACAGCAGATGGCTACACCTTC. It is translated as CASSLGTADGYTF.

The J gene is TRBJ2-7, the V gene TRBV24-1; TRBD1 might be the D (6 bases). Germline V gene sequence: CDR1 KGHDR, CDR2 SFDVKD. The CDR3 totals 16 residues. V was shortened by 4 bases and J by 3 bases, with 18 bases between the two germline ends. The chain's CDR3 is CATSEMTPGDNYEQYF. The CDR3 DNA is TGTGCCACCAGTGAAATGACCCCCGGGGACAACTACGAGCAGTACTTC.

V usage is TRBV5-6 and J usage is TRBJ2-2; TRBD1 is a possible D gene (5 bases). The CDR3 extends over 16 amino acids. V lost 4 bases and J 2 bases, leaving 15 bases between the germline ends. The germline CDR1 and CDR2 sequences are SGHDT and YYEEEE. The CDR3 coding sequence is TGTGCCAGCAGCAGGACGGTGGGGCCTAACACCGGGGAGCTGTTTTTT. It specifies CASSRTVGPNTGELFF.

This chain connects TRBV30 to TRBJ1-3; D remains ambiguous. From germline, CDR1 is GTSNPN and CDR2 SVGIG (reference sequence). The CDR3 is made up of 14 amino acids. Trimming cost V 3 bases and J 9 bases, with 18 bases left between them. CDR3 sequence reads: CAWSGVAFTSTIYF. In DNA, the CDR3 is TGTGCCTGGAGCGGGGTGGCATTCACGAGCACCATATATTTT. The entire variable domain, with the rest obtained from reference TRBV30 and TRBJ1-3, is as follows: SQTIHQWPATLVQPVGSPLSLECTVEGTSNPNLYWYRQAAGRGLQLLFYSVGIGQISSEVPQNLSASRPQDRQFILSSKKLLLSDSGFYLCAWSGVAFTSTIYFGEGSWLTVV.

The chain carries TRBV25-1 and TRBJ1-4; tentative D call: TRBD1 (5 bases). The CDR3 contains 14 residues. Germline loops: CDR1 MGHDK, CDR2 SYGVNS. V was shortened by 6 bases and J by 4 bases, with 12 bases between the two germline ends. As DNA, the CDR3 is TGTGCCAGCAGCTTCCCGGGGGATAATGAAAAACTGTTTTTT. Translated, it gives CASSFPGDNEKLFF.

The chain carries TRBV6-1 and TRBJ1-1; TRBD1 matches at 7 bases. The CDR3 covers 15 residues. Per germline, CDR1 MNHNS and CDR2 SASEGT. The trim removed 3 bases at V and 0 bases at J, leaving 4 bases unmatched. DNA of the CDR3: TGTGCCAGCAGTGACAGGGGGAGGATGAACACTGAAGCTTTCTTT. This encodes CASSDRGRMNTEAFF.

This clone came up a few times. This rearrangement joins TRBV7-9 to TRBJ1-2; no clear D gene. Germline loops: CDR1 SEHNR, CDR2 FQNEAQ (reference sequence). The CDR3 is 12 residues long. V dropped 0 bases and J dropped 4 bases, with 3 bases sitting between them. CDR3 nucleotide sequence: TGTGCCAGCAGCTTAGCGGCCTATGGCTACACCTTC. It codes for CASSLAAYGYTF.

The chain carries TRBV30 and TRBJ2-7, with a possible D match to TRBD2 (6 bases). CDR1 GTSNPN and CDR2 SVGIG come from the germline V gene (reference sequence). The CDR3 contains 12 residues. Trimming removed 1 base from V and 7 bases from J, with 11 bases in between. Here the CDR3 DNA reads TGTGCCTGGAGTGAGGGAGGTTTGGAGCAGTACTTC. It encodes CAWSEGGLEQYF.